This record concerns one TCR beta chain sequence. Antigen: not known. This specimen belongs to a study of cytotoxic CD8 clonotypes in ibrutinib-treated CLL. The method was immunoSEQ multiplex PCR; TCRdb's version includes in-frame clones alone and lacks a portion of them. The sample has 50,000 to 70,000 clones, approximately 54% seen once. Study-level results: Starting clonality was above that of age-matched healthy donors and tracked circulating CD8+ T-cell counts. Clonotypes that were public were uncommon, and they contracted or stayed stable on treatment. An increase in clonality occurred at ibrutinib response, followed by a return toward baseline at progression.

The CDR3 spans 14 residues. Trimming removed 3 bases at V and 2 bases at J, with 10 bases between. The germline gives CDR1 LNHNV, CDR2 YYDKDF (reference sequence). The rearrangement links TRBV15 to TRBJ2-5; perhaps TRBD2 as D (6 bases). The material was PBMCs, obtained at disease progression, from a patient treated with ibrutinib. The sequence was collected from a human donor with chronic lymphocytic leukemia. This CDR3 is CATSRGGSQETQYF. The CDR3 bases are TGTGCCACCAGCAGGGGGGGTAGTCAAGAGACCCAGTACTTC.